This TCR beta chain was retrieved from a study of T cell changes during pregnancy in multiple sclerosis. Assay used: immunoSEQ multiplex PCR; TCRdb lists only in-frame clones, some missing. The table records 50,000 or so clones, around 92% of them present only once. The source material was CD4+ T cells from peripheral blood mononuclear cells, sampled in the third trimester of pregnancy. This sequence originates from a female donor with multiple sclerosis, enrolled in a pregnancy study.

CDR3 DNA sequence: TGTGCCAGCAGCTTAACAGGAGAATCACCCCTCCACTTT. Its protein product is CASSLTGESPLHF. The chain combines TRBV7-3 with TRBJ1-6, with unresolved D. This CDR3 comprises 13 residues. With 0 bases removed from V and 10 bases from J, the gap between germline ends came to 7 bases. Germline assignment: CDR1 SGHTA and CDR2 FQGTGA.